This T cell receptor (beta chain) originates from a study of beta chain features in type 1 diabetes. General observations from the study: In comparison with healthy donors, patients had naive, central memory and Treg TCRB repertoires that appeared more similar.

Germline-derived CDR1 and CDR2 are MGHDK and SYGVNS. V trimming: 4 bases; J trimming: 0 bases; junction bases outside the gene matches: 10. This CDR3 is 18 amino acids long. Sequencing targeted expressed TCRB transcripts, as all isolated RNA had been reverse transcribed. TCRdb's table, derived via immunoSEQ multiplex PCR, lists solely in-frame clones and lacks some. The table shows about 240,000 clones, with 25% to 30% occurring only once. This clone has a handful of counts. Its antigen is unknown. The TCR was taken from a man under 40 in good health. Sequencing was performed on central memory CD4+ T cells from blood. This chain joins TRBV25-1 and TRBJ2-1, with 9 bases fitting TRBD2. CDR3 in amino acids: CASSVASGKFGSYNEQFF. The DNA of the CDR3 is TGTGCCAGCAGTGTTGCTAGCGGGAAGTTTGGCTCCTACAATGAGCAGTTCTTC. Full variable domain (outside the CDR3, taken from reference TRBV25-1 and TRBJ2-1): EADIYQTPRYLVIGTGKKITLECSQTMGHDKMYWYQQDPGMELHLIHYSYGVNSTEKGDLSSESTVSRIRTEHFPLTLESARPSHTSQYLCASSVASGKFGSYNEQFFGPGTRLTVL.